The 26 T cell receptor beta chains in this list originate from one sample, sequenced in a study of blood T cell repertoires in COVID-19. TCRdb's copy holds only in-frame clones and misses some; the assay was immunoSEQ multiplex PCR. The repertoire holds roughly 210,000 clones, with less than 90% as singletons. Sequences were obtained from peripheral blood. The receptor set was obtained from a woman older than 75 with COVID-19, enrolled during active disease.

This chain connects TRBV6-2 or TRBV6-3 to TRBJ2-3; D is possibly TRBD1 (5 bases). CDR3 size: 12 residues. V lost 4 bases, J lost 4 bases, and 6 bases lay in between. Germline V gene sequence: CDR1 MNHEY, CDR2 SVGEGT. DNA of the CDR3: TGTGCCAGCAGTTCGACAGCAGATACGCAGTATTTT. This codes for CASSSTADTQYF.

CDR3: CASSWGSSGAGNTIYF. The CDR3, as DNA: TGTGCCAGCAGTTGGGGATCTTCGGGGGCTGGAAACACCATATATTTT. The chain employs TRBV28 and TRBJ1-3, with D perhaps matching TRBD1 (5 bases). Per germline, CDR1 MDHEN and CDR2 SYDVKM. CDR3 length: 16 residues. Trimming shortened V by 4 bases and J by 2 bases, and 15 bases separated the two germline ends.

J is TRBJ1-6 and V is TRBV10-3; TRBD1 matches 7 bases. Unmatched junction bases numbered 3, after V lost 0 bases and J lost 7 bases. The CDR3 sequence is 15 residues long. Germline CDR1 reads ENHRY; CDR2 reads SYGVKD. CDR3 sequence reads: CAISESGGGNSPLHF. DNA of the CDR3: TGTGCCATCAGTGAGTCAGGGGGCGGCAATTCACCCCTCCACTTT.

J is TRBJ2-6 and V is TRBV7-3, with a tentative D call TRBD1 (6 bases). Looked up from germline, CDR1 is SGHTA and CDR2 is FQGTGA. With 5 bases removed from V and 0 bases from J, the gap between germline ends came to 8 bases. CDR3 size: 15 residues. This chain's CDR3 is CASSKDSSGANVLTF. The CDR3, as DNA: TGTGCCAGCAGCAAGGACAGCTCTGGGGCCAACGTCCTGACTTTC.

This chain uses TRBV6-5 with TRBJ1-5; possibly TRBD1 for D (5 bases). The ends were cut back, 8 bases at V and 6 bases at J, with 17 bases in the middle. Per the germline V gene, CDR1 is MNHEY and CDR2 is SVGAGI. CDR3 length: 14 residues. The CDR3 region has the DNA TGTGCCAGCGCTAAACCCGGAGGGGCTCAGCCCCAGCATTTT. Amino acids: CASAKPGGAQPQHF.

The chain has TRBV5-5 and TRBJ1-5; D gene uncertain. The V and J ends lost 4 bases and 2 bases respectively, with 10 bases between them. This CDR3 has 14 residues. The germline V gene encodes CDR1 SGHKS and CDR2 YYEKEE (reference sequence). CDR3 coding DNA: TGTGCCAGCAGCGGTGCGGGAGGCAATCAGCCCCAGCATTTT. Protein product: CASSGAGGNQPQHF.

The chain couples TRBV7-9 to TRBJ1-4, with a weak D call TRBD1 (5 bases). With 5 bases removed from V and 5 bases from J, the gap between germline ends came to 18 bases. There are 16 residues in the CDR3. From germline, CDR1 is SEHNR and CDR2 FQNEAQ (reference sequence). The CDR3 is CASSPGQGHQNEKLFF. The CDR3 DNA is TGTGCCAGCAGCCCCGGCCAAGGACATCAGAATGAAAAACTGTTTTTT. Complete variable domain (other parts from reference TRBV7-9 and TRBJ1-4): DTGVSQNPRHKITKRGQNVTFRCDPISEHNRLYWYRQTLGQGPEFLTYFQNEAQLEKSRLLSDRFSAERPKGSFSTLEIQRTEQGDSAMYLCASSPGQGHQNEKLFFGSGTQLSVL.

V gene TRBV28 combines with J gene TRBJ1-4; D ambiguous. CDR1 and CDR2 (germline): MDHEN, SYDVKM. CDR3 length: 15 amino acids. Between the trimmed V and J ends, which lost 6 bases and 1 base, there was a span of 12 bases. CDR3 loop: CASSAPRGTNEKLFF. The CDR3 nucleotides read TGTGCCAGCAGCGCCCCGCGGGGAACTAATGAAAAACTGTTTTTT.

The table lists this clone with a count of one. CDR3 DNA sequence: TGTGCCAGTAGGGAAACCGGGATGGACATTCAGTACTTC. Translation gives CASRETGMDIQYF. The rearrangement uses TRBV19 and TRBJ2-4, with a weak D call TRBD2 (5 bases). Trimming took off 6 bases at V and 8 bases at J, with 14 bases between the two ends. The length of the CDR3 is 13 residues. The V gene's germline CDR1 is LNHDA and CDR2 SQIVND (reference sequence).

The V and J genes are TRBV3-1 (or the pseudogene TRBV3-2) and TRBJ2-5, with 10 bases that match TRBD2. The CDR3 runs 16 residues. The germline CDR1 and CDR2 sequences are LGHDT and YNNKEL (reference sequence). Losses at the gene ends were 2 bases for V and 6 bases for J; bases not matched to a gene: 9. The CDR3 sequence: CASSQSLAGTLKTQYF. For the CDR3, the DNA is TGTGCCAGCAGCCAATCACTAGCGGGGACTCTGAAGACCCAGTACTTC.

The rearrangement links TRBV6-5 to TRBJ2-7; TRBD2 agrees at 8 bases. The germline gives CDR1 MNHEY, CDR2 SVGAGI. CDR3 length equals 15 residues. The trim removed 5 bases at V and 6 bases at J, leaving 12 bases unmatched. As DNA, the CDR3 is TGTGCCAGCAGTCGCGGGACATCCGGGGGGGGCGAGCAGTACGTC. Translating it yields CASSRGTSGGGEQYV.

The rearrangement links TRBV10-2 to TRBJ1-3, with D unresolved. Per germline, CDR1 WSHSY and CDR2 SAAADI. V was pared by 10 bases and J by 4 bases, with 17 bases between. This CDR3 spans 14 amino acids. CDR3 bases: TGCGCCACCCCAATGGCAGTCTCGGGAAACACCATATATTTT. Encoded protein: CATPMAVSGNTIYF.

J is TRBJ1-2 and V is TRBV7-2; 8 positions agree with TRBD1. CDR1 is SGHTA, CDR2 FQGNSA, per germline. The trim removed 5 bases at V and 5 bases at J, leaving 4 bases unmatched. The CDR3 has 13 residues. CDR3 residues: CASSKTGEYGYTF. The CDR3, as DNA: TGTGCCAGCAGCAAGACAGGGGAATATGGCTACACCTTC.

This clone was recorded only once. V gene TRBV5-4 combines with J gene TRBJ1-2, with unresolved D. Trimming left V 1 base short and J 2 bases short, with 6 bases between. Germline assignment: CDR1 SGHNT and CDR2 YYREEE (reference sequence). The CDR3 has 13 residues. The DNA for the CDR3 is TGTGCCAGCAGCTTGACGCAGAACTATGGCTACACCTTC. It is translated as CASSLTQNYGYTF.

The chain joins TRBV5-1 to TRBJ2-1, with D uncertain. Germline CDR1 is SGHRS and CDR2 is YFSETQ. CDR3 length equals 14 residues. The V end was cut by 4 bases, the J end by 5 bases, with 13 bases between. DNA of the CDR3: TGCGCCAGCAGCCCACTAACCGTAGACAATGAGCAGTTCTTC. Residues: CASSPLTVDNEQFF.

This chain connects TRBV5-3 to TRBJ1-2; maybe TRBD1 (5 bases). TRBV5-3 is filed as an ORF, its function uncertain. This CDR3 has 13 amino acids. Deletions cut 0 bases from V and 8 bases from J, with 11 bases between. The DNA of the CDR3 is TGTGCCAGAAGCTTGGCCGGGGGTGACGGCTACACCTTC. Encoded protein: CARSLAGGDGYTF.

The chain joins TRBV28 to TRBJ1-1; 10 bases align to TRBD1. After removal of 11 bases from V and 2 bases from J, the junction contained 11 bases not matched to a gene. The germline CDR1 and CDR2 sequences are MDHEN and SYDVKM. The CDR3 has 15 residues. The CDR3, as DNA: TGTGCCGGGCATAAGGGGGACAGGGGAAACACTGAAGCTTTCTTT. This codes for CAGHKGDRGNTEAFF.

The chain links TRBV5-6 to TRBJ1-1; D is possibly TRBD1 (6 bases). Germline V gene data show CDR1 as SGHDT and CDR2 as YYEEEE. Trimming took 3 bases from V and 5 from J, leaving 20 bases between them. The CDR3 loop spans 16 amino acids. This chain's CDR3 is CASSSRNAGGSTEAFF. The CDR3 bases are TGTGCCAGCAGCTCGCGTAATGCGGGGGGCTCGACTGAAGCTTTCTTT. The complete variable domain, with remaining parts taken from reference TRBV5-6 and TRBJ1-1, reads DAGVTQSPTHLIKTRGQQVTLRCSPKSGHDTVSWYQQALGQGPQFIFQYYEEEERQRGNFPDRFSGHQFPNYSSELNVNALLLGDSALYLCASSSRNAGGSTEAFFGQGTRLTVV.

This clone was observed a few times. The chain links TRBV6-2 or TRBV6-3 to TRBJ2-1; D is ambiguous. V was shortened by 5 bases and J by 1 base, with 3 bases between the two germline ends. CDR1 and CDR2 (germline): MNHEY, SVGEGT. The CDR3 is made up of 12 amino acids. CDR3 amino acids: CASSQSYNEQFF. For the CDR3, the DNA is TGTGCCAGCAGTCAGTCCTACAATGAGCAGTTCTTC.

In its sample, this clone was seen a few times. This CDR3 is also generated by other DNA sequences in the sample. The chain uses TRBV9 and TRBJ2-3, with a possible D match to TRBD2 (6 bases). Germline V gene sequence: CDR1 SGDLS, CDR2 YYNGEE. Trimming took 7 bases from V and 0 from J, leaving 6 bases between them. This CDR3 comprises 12 residues. CDR3 amino acids: CASGGSTDTQYF. In nucleotides, the CDR3 is TGTGCCAGCGGGGGGAGCACAGATACGCAGTATTTT.

The chain links TRBV7-2 to TRBJ2-1; unclear D gene. The CDR3 has 14 amino acids. Deletions cut 0 bases from V and 3 bases from J, with 6 bases between. Germline loops: CDR1 SGHTA, CDR2 FQGNSA. The CDR3 protein is CASSLATVYNEQFF. The DNA of the CDR3 is TGTGCCAGCAGCTTAGCAACAGTCTACAATGAGCAGTTCTTC.

CDR3 DNA sequence: TGTGCCAGCAGCCAAGCGGACAGGGGGCCGAACACCATATATTTT. Translating it yields CASSQADRGPNTIYF. The chain employs TRBV3-1 (or the pseudogene TRBV3-2) and TRBJ1-3; 11 bases map to TRBD1. Germline V gives CDR1 LGHDT, CDR2 YNNKEL (reference sequence). The CDR3 runs to 15 residues. V shed 1 base, J shed 7 bases, and the junction held 3 bases outside the gene matches.

The gene calls are TRBV12-3 or TRBV12-4 and TRBJ1-1; possibly TRBD1 for D (6 bases). Trimming removed 3 bases from V and 5 bases from J, with 10 bases in between. This CDR3 spans 13 amino acids. CDR3 residues: CASSLGTPTEAFF. The CDR3 DNA reads as TGTGCCAGCAGTTTGGGGACACCTACTGAAGCTTTCTTT.

CDR3 DNA sequence: TGTGCCAGCAGCTTAGCGGAGGTTGCGTACTTC. Protein sequence: CASSLAEVAYF. The chain joins TRBV7-9 to TRBJ2-7, with D perhaps matching TRBD2 (5 bases). This CDR3 comprises 11 residues. V was cut by 0 bases and J by 12 bases, with 9 bases left in between. The V gene's germline CDR1 is SEHNR and CDR2 FQNEAQ (reference sequence).

The chain combines TRBV5-1 with TRBJ2-3; 15 nucleotides line up with TRBD2. Germline V gives CDR1 SGHRS, CDR2 YFSETQ. Trimming at V came to 3 bases and at J to 7 bases, leaving 6 bases not matched to a gene. CDR3 length: 16 residues. The CDR3 reads CASSYGLAGGLYTQYF. In nucleotides, the CDR3 is TGCGCCAGCAGCTACGGACTAGCGGGGGGGTTATATACGCAGTATTTT.

A note on this clone: The sample holds other DNA sequences that translate to the same CDR3. This chain uses TRBV23-1 with TRBJ2-7; TRBD1 is a possible D gene (6 bases). TRBV23-1 carries the ORF label, with uncertain function. This CDR3 has 15 amino acids. Trimming shortened V by 9 bases and J by 3 bases, and 21 bases separated the two germline ends. The DNA for the CDR3 is TGCGCCAGTCCCCCCAGGCCAGGGGAAATCTACGAGCAGTACGTC. It specifies CASPPRPGEIYEQYV.